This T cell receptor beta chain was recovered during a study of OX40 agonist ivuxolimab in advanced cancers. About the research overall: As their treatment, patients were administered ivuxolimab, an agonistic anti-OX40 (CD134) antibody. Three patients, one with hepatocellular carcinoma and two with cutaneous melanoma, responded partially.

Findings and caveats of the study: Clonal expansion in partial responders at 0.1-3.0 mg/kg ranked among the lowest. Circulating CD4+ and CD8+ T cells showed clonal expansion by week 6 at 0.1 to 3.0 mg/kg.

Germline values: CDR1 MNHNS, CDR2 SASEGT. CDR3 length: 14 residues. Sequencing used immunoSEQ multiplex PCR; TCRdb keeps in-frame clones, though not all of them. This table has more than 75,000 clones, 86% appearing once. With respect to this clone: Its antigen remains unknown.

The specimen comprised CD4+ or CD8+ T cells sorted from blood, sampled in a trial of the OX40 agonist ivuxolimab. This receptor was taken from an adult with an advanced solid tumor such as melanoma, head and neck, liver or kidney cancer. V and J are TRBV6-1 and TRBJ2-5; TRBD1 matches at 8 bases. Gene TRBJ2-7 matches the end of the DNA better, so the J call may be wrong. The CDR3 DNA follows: TGTGCCAGCAGTGAAATGCAGGGGGCTGGCGAGCAGTACTTC. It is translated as CASSEMQGAGEQYF.